The 9 T cell receptor beta chains below come from one sample, sequenced in a study of T cell responses to AZD1222 COVID-19 vaccine (dated by TCRdb to the early 2020s). In light of the paper, this sample's time point label describes: about 28 days (+/-7) after the second vaccine dose. Libraries were built with the immunoSEQ multiplex PCR assay. Entries here come from immuneACCESS through TCRdb and include only in-frame sequences with V and J called. Some clones fail to appear in such tables; in the studies checked, an unresolved V gene covers under half of the shortfall, and the cause of the remainder is unknown. This sample holds 150,000 or so clones; roughly 90% were observed only once. In total, the top ten clones hold approximately 0.98% of the sample. This sample comprised peripheral blood, obtained 28 days after the second AZD1222 dose. The receptors were gathered from an adult who received the AZD1222 COVID-19 vaccine.

The CDR3 DNA reads as TGTGCCAGCAGACAACAGGGGGCTGGGTATCAGCCCCAGCATTTT. Translation gives CASRQQGAGYQPQHF. The chain employs TRBV28 and TRBJ1-5; 9 nucleotides align to TRBD1. Germline assignment: CDR1 MDHEN and CDR2 SYDVKM. The CDR3 length is 15 residues. V shed 6 bases and J 5 bases; nucleotides not matched to a gene: 8.

The rearrangement links TRBV19 to TRBJ1-5; D unresolved. Germline V lookup: CDR1 LNHDA, CDR2 SQIVND (reference sequence). The CDR3 sequence is 14 residues long. The V end was cut by 3 bases, the J end by 2 bases, with 8 bases between. For the CDR3, the DNA is TGTGCCAGTAGTATTAGTAACGGCAATCAGCCCCAGCATTTT. Translating gives CASSISNGNQPQHF.

The V and J genes are TRBV6-5 and TRBJ2-1; D not resolved. V was cut by 6 bases and J by 0 bases, with 9 bases left in between. This CDR3 has 14 residues. Germline CDR1 reads MNHEY; CDR2 reads SVGAGI. CDR3 sequence reads: CASSKISSYNEQFF. CDR3 nucleotides: TGTGCCAGCAGCAAAATAAGCTCCTACAATGAGCAGTTCTTC.

The chain couples TRBV18 to TRBJ1-5; D remains unclear. This CDR3 is 17 amino acids long. Trimming removed 2 bases at V and 0 bases at J, with 14 bases between. Germline CDR1 and CDR2: KGHSH and LQKENI. CDR3: CASSPKPGRNSNQPQHF. Here the CDR3 DNA reads TGTGCCAGCTCACCAAAACCAGGACGAAATAGCAATCAGCCCCAGCATTTT.

The chain uses TRBV29-1 and TRBJ2-3, with 9 positions matching TRBD1. V shed 0 bases and J 3 bases; nucleotides not matched to a gene: 4. The CDR3 consists of 15 residues. Germline V gene sequence: CDR1 SQVTM, CDR2 ANQGSEA. CDR3 bases: TGCAGCGTTGAAGACCGGACAGGGGTAACAGATACGCAGTATTTT. Protein product: CSVEDRTGVTDTQYF.

The chain recombines TRBV2 with TRBJ2-3; TRBD1 matches at 7 bases. The germline V gene encodes CDR1 SNHLY and CDR2 FYNNEI. Trimming at V came to 7 bases and at J to 6 bases, leaving 13 bases not matched to a gene. The CDR3 extends over 15 amino acids. This chain's CDR3 is CASTRPGTVLDTQYF. CDR3 bases: TGTGCCAGCACCCGTCCCGGGACAGTTTTGGATACGCAGTATTTT.

This clone was observed a handful of times. This rearrangement joins TRBV6-5 to TRBJ2-2; TRBD2 matches at 7 bases. The CDR3 contains 15 residues. Germline V gives CDR1 MNHEY, CDR2 SVGAGI. Germline trimming cut 4 bases from V and 5 bases from J; bases unmatched to any gene: 7. The CDR3 loop is CASSFGLGRTGELFF. The CDR3 nucleotides read TGTGCCAGCAGTTTTGGACTAGGGAGGACCGGGGAGCTGTTTTTT.

The sample holds a few counts of this clone. The V and J genes are TRBV7-8 and TRBJ2-5; weak D call: TRBD2 (5 bases). CDR1 is SGHVS and CDR2 is FQNEAQ in the germline V gene. The CDR3 is 14 residues long. Trimming shortened V by 5 bases and J by 4 bases, and 14 bases separated the two germline ends. In DNA form, the CDR3 reads TGTGCCAGCAGCCCCCCCGGGGTTAGAGAGACCCAGTACTTC. Translating gives CASSPPGVRETQYF.

This clone was observed a single time. The V and J genes are TRBV14 and TRBJ2-1; 9 bases fit TRBD2. Germline lookup yields CDR1 SGHDN and CDR2 FVKESK. The CDR3 sequence is 16 residues long. The V gene end was trimmed by 4 bases and the J gene end by 2 bases; junction bases not matched to a gene: 6. CDR3 nucleotides: TGTGCCAGCAGCCGATTGACTAGCGGAGCCTACAATGAGCAGTTCTTC. It specifies CASSRLTSGAYNEQFF.